The T cell receptor (beta chain) under discussion was sequenced for a study of T cell repertoires in cytomegalovirus infection. The wider study: HLA-B-restricted CMV epitopes that are well studied, plus recently identified HLA-C-restricted ones, were used by the study.

Study-level results: The response measured ex vivo was dominated by TCR beta clonotypes (HLA-C-restricted and CMV-specific).

One entry per CDR3 protein results from TCRdb running MiXCR on the reads. The data show about 920,000 distinct CDR3 sequences, 30% to 40% seen once. This CDR3 comprises 15 residues. The J segment lost 4 bases and the V segment lost 6 bases, leaving 9 bases of the junction unmatched. Per germline, CDR1 KGHSH and CDR2 LQKENI. In regard to this clonotype: Its specificity is unknown.

The sequencing here drew on cultured CD8+ T cells from PBMCs, taken from culture after CMV antigen stimulation. The chain combines TRBV18 with TRBJ2-1; 7 bases are shared with TRBD1. The source is a human donor in good health (CMV status not recorded). Some clones in this sample may be carry-over from other donors' samples. The CDR3 spells CASSPDRRPYNEQFF. CDR3 bases: TGTGCCAGCTCGCCGGACAGGCGACCTTACAATGAGCAGTTCTTC. The entire variable domain, with the rest obtained from reference TRBV18 and TRBJ2-1, is as follows: NAGVMQNPRHLVRRRGQEARLRCSPMKGHSHVYWYRQLPEEGLKFMVYLQKENIIDESGMPKERFSAEFPKEGPSILRIQQVVRGDSAAYFCASSPDRRPYNEQFFGPGTRLTVL.